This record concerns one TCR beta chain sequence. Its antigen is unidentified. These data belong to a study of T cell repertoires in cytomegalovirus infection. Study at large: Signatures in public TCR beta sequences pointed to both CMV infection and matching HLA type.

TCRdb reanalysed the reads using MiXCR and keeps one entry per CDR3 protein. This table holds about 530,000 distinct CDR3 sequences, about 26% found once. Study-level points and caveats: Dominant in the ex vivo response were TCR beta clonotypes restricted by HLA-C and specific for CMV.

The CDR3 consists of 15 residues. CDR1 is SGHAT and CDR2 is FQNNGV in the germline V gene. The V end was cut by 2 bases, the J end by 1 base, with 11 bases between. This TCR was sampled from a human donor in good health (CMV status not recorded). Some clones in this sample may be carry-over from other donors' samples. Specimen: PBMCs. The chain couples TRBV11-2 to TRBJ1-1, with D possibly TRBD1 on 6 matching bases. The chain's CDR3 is CASSLFGGPNTEAFF. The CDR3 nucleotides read TGTGCCAGCAGCTTATTCGGGGGGCCGAACACTGAAGCTTTCTTT.